A single sample is the source of the 15 T cell receptor beta chains below, sequenced in a study of OX40 agonist ivuxolimab in advanced cancers. The repertoire was sequenced with immunoSEQ multiplex PCR; TCRdb's copy has only in-frame clones and lacks some. This sample has 55,000 to 90,000 clones, with just over 85% found just once. The material sequenced was CD4+ or CD8+ T cells sorted from blood, taken in a trial of the OX40 agonist ivuxolimab. The receptor set was obtained from an adult with an advanced solid tumor such as melanoma, head and neck, liver or kidney cancer.

The chain is built from TRBV19 and TRBJ2-1; D unclear. This CDR3 contains 12 residues. The V gene lost 5 bases and the J gene lost 4 bases, with 6 bases spanning the gap. Germline values: CDR1 LNHDA, CDR2 SQIVND (reference sequence). DNA of the CDR3: TGTGCCAGTAGTTTTACTTACAATGAGCAGTTCTTC. This encodes CASSFTYNEQFF.

The chain carries TRBV11-2 and TRBJ2-7, with D perhaps TRBD1 (6 bases). The germline CDR1 and CDR2 sequences are SGHAT and FQNNGV. V was pared by 5 bases and J by 7 bases, with 24 bases between. The CDR3 loop spans 16 amino acids. Here the CDR3 DNA reads TGTGCCAGCAGCGCCCGGGACACCCAGGCTTCTAGGGAGCAGTACTTC. Translating it yields CASSARDTQASREQYF.

This chain joins TRBV7-2 and TRBJ1-5; 10 nucleotides align to TRBD1. The V gene's germline CDR1 is SGHTA and CDR2 FQGNSA. This CDR3 comprises 18 residues. Trimming cost V 1 base and J 7 bases; bases outside gene matches: 13. This chain's CDR3 is CASSLVAQGQGLEQPQHF. The CDR3 DNA reads TGTGCCAGCAGCTTAGTCGCCCAGGGACAGGGGTTGGAACAGCCCCAGCATTTT.

The chain links TRBV11-1 to TRBJ2-4; maybe TRBD1 (5 bases). V shed 3 bases and J shed 4 bases, with 7 bases lying between them. CDR1 is SGHAT and CDR2 is FQDESV in the germline V gene (reference sequence). This CDR3 has 13 amino acids. CDR3 nucleotide sequence: TGTGCCAGCAGCTTGGGGCCTAAAAACATTCAGTACTTC. Protein: CASSLGPKNIQYF.

The CDR3 DNA is TGTGCCAGCAGCCCCCCAGGGAGGACCTATGGCTACACCTTC. This sequence encodes CASSPPGRTYGYTF. This sequence joins TRBV5-5 and TRBJ1-2; D possibly corresponds to TRBD1 (5 bases). The CDR3 is made up of 14 amino acids. V was cut by 4 bases and J by 4 bases, with 14 bases left in between. Per the germline V gene, CDR1 is SGHKS and CDR2 is YYEKEE (reference sequence).

The V call is TRBV19, the J call TRBJ2-5; D not certain. Germline CDR1 and CDR2: LNHDA and SQIVND (reference sequence). This CDR3 comprises 13 residues. Trimming took off 5 bases at V and 2 bases at J, with 9 bases between the two ends. CDR3 region: CASSDRVQETQYF. DNA of the CDR3: TGTGCCAGTAGTGACCGGGTTCAAGAGACCCAGTACTTC.

The chain has TRBV2 and TRBJ2-7; 12 bases are a match to TRBD1. V was clipped by 5 bases and J by 5 bases; unmatched bases: 4. Germline V lookup: CDR1 SNHLY, CDR2 FYNNEI. The CDR3 sequence is 14 residues long. The CDR3 region has the DNA TGTGCCAGCAGTCGGGACAGGGGGCCCGACGAGCAGTACTTC. This codes for CASSRDRGPDEQYF.

V and J are TRBV6-6 and TRBJ2-3; 9 nucleotides match TRBD1. Germline CDR1 and CDR2: MNHNY and SVGAGI (reference sequence). V lost 6 bases and J lost 2; bases outside the gene matches: 6. This CDR3 contains 15 residues. The CDR3, as DNA: TGTGCCAGCAGACCGACAGGGGGAATCACAGATACGCAGTATTTT. It is translated as CASRPTGGITDTQYF.

The chain carries TRBV5-6 and TRBJ2-7; D gene uncertain. V was shortened by 3 bases and J by 6 bases, with 7 bases between the two germline ends. CDR3 length: 11 amino acids. From germline, CDR1 is SGHDT and CDR2 YYEEEE. In nucleotides, the CDR3 is TGTGCCAGCAGCTCCGCGTCCGAGCAGTACTTC. Its protein is CASSSASEQYF.

This sequence joins TRBV7-2 and TRBJ2-1; unclear D gene. In germline, CDR1 is SGHTA, CDR2 FQGNSA. Trimming pared 1 base from V and 4 bases from J, leaving 11 bases between. This CDR3 comprises 15 residues. This CDR3 reads CASSLGLTRYNEQFF. CDR3 sequence (DNA): TGTGCCAGCAGCTTAGGTCTTACGCGGTACAATGAGCAGTTCTTC. Combining the CDR3 with reference TRBV7-2 and TRBJ2-1 gives the whole variable domain GAGVSQSPSNKVTEKGKDVELRCDPISGHTALYWYRQSLGQGLEFLIYFQGNSAPDKSGLPSDRFSAERTGGSVSTLTIQRTQQEDSAVYLCASSLGLTRYNEQFFGPGTRLTVL.

This clone was counted once. The V call is TRBV6-1, the J call TRBJ2-7; TRBD1 matches 8 bases. V lost 6 bases to trimming and J lost 2 bases; unmatched junction nucleotides: 6. The CDR3 is 14 residues long. The germline gives CDR1 MNHNS, CDR2 SASEGT. DNA of the CDR3: TGTGCCAGCAGACCGACAGGGGTAACCTACGAGCAGTACTTC. As protein: CASRPTGVTYEQYF.

The gene calls are TRBV6-1 and TRBJ2-7; TRBD1 is a possible D gene (5 bases). V was pared by 7 bases and J by 1 base, with 17 bases between. This CDR3 comprises 15 residues. CDR1 and CDR2 from the germline V gene are MNHNS and SASEGT. CDR3 nucleotide sequence: TGTGCCAGCACCCCCCTCGGACAAAGTTCCTACGAGCAGTACTTC. Translated, it gives CASTPLGQSSYEQYF.

The chain has TRBV29-1 and TRBJ2-7, with D uncertain. V lost 0 bases and J 4 bases, leaving 10 bases between the germline ends. From germline, CDR1 is SQVTM and CDR2 ANQGSEA. CDR3 length: 13 amino acids. The CDR3 region is CSVEDERNYEQYF. DNA for the CDR3: TGCAGCGTTGAAGACGAACGGAATTACGAGCAGTACTTC.

The V call is TRBV15, the J call TRBJ1-1, with D possibly matching TRBD1 (6 bases). The CDR3 is 15 amino acids. Between the trimmed V and J ends, which lost 3 bases and 1 base, there was a span of 12 bases. Germline lookup yields CDR1 LNHNV and CDR2 YYDKDF (reference sequence). The CDR3 protein is CATSRSGGWNTEAFF. CDR3 DNA sequence: TGTGCCACCAGCAGGTCGGGGGGCTGGAACACTGAAGCTTTCTTT.

The genes are TRBV29-1 and TRBJ2-1, with no clear D. This CDR3 contains 12 residues. Per germline, CDR1 SQVTM and CDR2 ANQGSEA. Trimming cost V 8 bases and J 5 bases, with 13 bases left between them. The CDR3 bases are TGCAGCCTGGAGCTAGGACACAATGAGCAGTTCTTC. It translates to CSLELGHNEQFF.